These 30 T cell receptor beta chains came from one sample sequenced in a study of regulatory T cells in long-lasting Graves disease. Indicated time point: newly diagnosed GD, antithyroid drugs for less than 3 months. Generation of the TCR library employed RNA extracted from PBMCs. To make TCR beta libraries, researchers used iRepertoire HTBI primers and Arm-PCR of CDR3 regions. TCRdb fed the multiplex PCR reads into MiXCR, producing one record per CDR3 protein. The repertoire holds hundreds of thousands of distinct CDR3 sequences, approximately 16% seen once, with around 11% in the top ten. In addition, the sample was reused for a study of T cells in Graves' hyperthyroidism and ophthalmopathy.

The material was peripheral blood mononuclear cells (PBMCs), obtained at new diagnosis, from a patient treated with antithyroid drugs. These receptors all stem from a woman aged 25 to 39 with Graves disease.

This clonotype was seen repeatedly, ten times or more. The chain links TRBV30 to TRBJ1-1; TRBD1 might be the D (6 bases). V dropped 0 bases and J dropped 5 bases, with 16 bases sitting between them. Per the germline V gene, CDR1 is GTSNPN and CDR2 is SVGIG (reference sequence). The CDR3 has 15 amino acids. CDR3 bases: TGTGCCTGGAGTGTCCACACGACAGGAGGAACTGAAGCTTTCTTT. Encoded protein: CAWSVHTTGGTEAFF.

In its sample, this clonotype was seen a few times. This chain joins TRBV28 and TRBJ1-3; a weak D match, TRBD1 (5 bases). The CDR3 is made up of 17 amino acids. Trimming stripped 6 bases from V and 0 bases from J, with 18 bases between. Germline V gene sequence: CDR1 MDHEN, CDR2 SYDVKM. The CDR3 here is CASRGMGGNPSGNTIYF. The CDR3 region has the DNA TGTGCCAGCAGGGGAATGGGGGGGAATCCCTCTGGAAACACCATATATTTT. Variable domain in full (rest from reference TRBV28 and TRBJ1-3): DVKVTQSSRYLVKRTGEKVFLECVQDMDHENMFWYRQDPGLGLRLIYFSYDVKMKEKGDIPEGYSVSREKKERFSLILESASTNQTSMYLCASRGMGGNPSGNTIYFGEGSWLTVV.

A word on this clonotype: This clone may be a read error of a much larger clone one base away. This rearrangement joins TRBV20-1 to TRBJ2-7; D perhaps matches TRBD1 (6 bases). V gave up 5 bases and J gave up 7 bases, with 27 bases separating them. The germline CDR1 and CDR2 sequences are DFQATT and SNEGSKA (reference sequence). The CDR3 is made up of 16 amino acids. This CDR3 is CSAGFRDIVSYNEQYF. Written as DNA, the CDR3 is TGCAGTGCTGGATTCCGGGACATAGTCTCCTACAATGAGCAGTACTTC.

J is TRBJ1-5 and V is TRBV18, with D unresolved. This CDR3 has 15 amino acids. Germline V gene data show CDR1 as KGHSH and CDR2 as LQKENI. Trimming took off 3 bases at V and 0 bases at J, with 9 bases between the two ends. Written as DNA, the CDR3 is TGTGCCAGCTCACCCCCCGAGTATAGCAATCAGCCCCAGCATTTT. Amino acid sequence: CASSPPEYSNQPQHF.

This clonotype came up once. A much bigger clone sits one base away, suggesting this may be a read error. The CDR3 sequence: CAWSGDLQETRYF. For the CDR3, the DNA is TGTGCCTGGAGTGGGGACCTTCAAGAGACCCGGTACTTC. The chain links TRBV30 to TRBJ2-5; the D call may be TRBD1 or TRBD2 (5 bases each). Germline V gene lookup returns CDR1 GTSNPN and CDR2 SVGIG (reference sequence). The CDR3 is made up of 13 amino acids. The variable domain in full, completed from reference TRBV30 and TRBJ2-5, reads SQTIHQWPATLVQPVGSPLSLECTVEGTSNPNLYWYRQAAGRGLQLLFYSVGIGQISSEVPQNLSASRPQDRQFILSSKKLLLSDSGFYLCAWSGDLQETRYFGPGTRLLVL.

This clonotype was seen only a few times. The genes are TRBV18 and TRBJ1-1; TRBD1 aligns across 8 bases. The CDR3 totals 16 residues. Trimming cost V 3 bases and J 5 bases; bases outside gene matches: 11. Germline loops: CDR1 KGHSH, CDR2 LQKENI. CDR3 in amino acids: CASSPYGAGGGTEAFF. For the CDR3, the DNA is TGTGCCAGCTCACCCTATGGGGCAGGGGGCGGGACTGAAGCTTTCTTT.

This clonotype was seen at least ten times. The rearrangement uses TRBV28 and TRBJ2-3, with D possibly being TRBD1 or TRBD2 (5 bases each). With 6 bases removed from V and 0 bases from J, the gap between germline ends came to 7 bases. The CDR3 is 13 residues long. Germline lookup yields CDR1 MDHEN and CDR2 SYDVKM. The CDR3 region is CASRWDSTDTQYF. The CDR3 DNA reads TGTGCCAGCAGGTGGGACAGCACAGATACGCAGTATTTT. The full variable domain, its missing parts supplied by reference TRBV28 and TRBJ2-3, is DVKVTQSSRYLVKRTGEKVFLECVQDMDHENMFWYRQDPGLGLRLIYFSYDVKMKEKGDIPEGYSVSREKKERFSLILESASTNQTSMYLCASRWDSTDTQYFGPGTRLTVL.

The gene calls are TRBV28 and TRBJ1-1; 11 nucleotides match TRBD1. The CDR3 has 15 residues. Per the germline V gene, CDR1 is MDHEN and CDR2 is SYDVKM. J lost 5 bases, V lost 5 bases, and 7 bases had no gene match. The CDR3 coding sequence is TGTGCCAGCAGTGGGGGACAGGGGGTTTGGACTGAAGCTTTCTTT. It yields the protein CASSGGQGVWTEAFF.

This sequence joins TRBV7-9 and TRBJ1-1, with D possibly being TRBD1 (6 bases). V lost 4 bases and J 5 bases, leaving 17 bases between the germline ends. Germline values: CDR1 SEHNR, CDR2 FQNEAQ (reference sequence). CDR3 length: 15 residues. CDR3: CASSSFGGRRTEAFF. CDR3 in DNA: TGTGCCAGCAGCTCCTTTGGGGGCAGGAGGACTGAAGCTTTCTTT.

In this sample, this clonotype turned up a few times. The genes are TRBV14 and TRBJ2-5; tentatively, D is TRBD1 (5 bases). Per the germline V gene, CDR1 is SGHDN and CDR2 is FVKESK. The CDR3 is 17 residues long. V lost 0 bases and J lost 2, with 16 bases in between. The CDR3 nucleotides are TGTGCCAGCAGCCAAGAAAATTTCCTAGGGGCACAAGAGACCCAGTACTTC. Its translation: CASSQENFLGAQETQYF.

In this sample, this clonotype turned up many times. The chain has TRBV24-1 and TRBJ1-2, with D possibly matching TRBD1 (5 bases). Germline lookup yields CDR1 KGHDR and CDR2 SFDVKD. The CDR3 totals 16 residues. V was pared by 0 bases and J by 3 bases, with 13 bases between. CDR3 region: CATSDLKGRQDYGYTF. CDR3 nucleotide sequence: TGTGCCACCAGTGATTTGAAGGGGCGACAAGACTATGGCTACACCTTC.

The sample holds many counts of this clonotype. The chain employs TRBV2 and TRBJ1-5; 7 bases line up with TRBD1. With 6 bases clipped from V and 7 bases from J, the junction kept 15 bases outside the gene matches. This CDR3 has 16 amino acids. CDR1 and CDR2 from the germline V gene are SNHLY and FYNNEI. The CDR3 here is CASSISRQGGGQPQHF. CDR3 bases: TGTGCCAGCAGCATTTCGAGACAGGGAGGGGGACAGCCCCAGCATTTT. Using reference TRBV2 and TRBJ1-5 for the parts outside the CDR3, the full variable domain is EPEVTQTPSHQVTQMGQEVILRCVPISNHLYFYWYRQILGQKVEFLVSFYNNEISEKSEIFDDQFSVERPDGSNFTLKIRSTKLEDSAMYFCASSISRQGGGQPQHFGDGTRLSIL.

V and J are TRBV29-1 and TRBJ2-5; no clear D gene. Per germline, CDR1 SQVTM and CDR2 ANQGSEA. Trimming took 5 bases from V and 5 from J, leaving 12 bases between them. This CDR3 contains 12 residues. The CDR3: CSVKVRKETQYF. CDR3 DNA sequence: TGCAGCGTTAAGGTTCGCAAGGAGACCCAGTACTTC.

The chain recombines TRBV24-1 with TRBJ2-6; perhaps TRBD1 as D (6 bases). The germline CDR1 and CDR2 sequences are KGHDR and SFDVKD. The CDR3 is 17 amino acids. Trimming removed 5 bases from V and 0 bases from J, with 13 bases in between. The chain's CDR3 is CATSVWDTRSGANVLTF. The CDR3 DNA reads as TGTGCCACCAGTGTCTGGGACACCCGCTCTGGGGCCAACGTCCTGACTTTC.

The chain recombines TRBV10-3 with TRBJ1-1, with 7 bases matching TRBD1. Germline V CDR1 and CDR2: ENHRY, SYGVKD. The CDR3 runs to 15 residues. The V segment lost 9 bases and the J segment 5 bases; nucleotides outside the gene matches: 15. For the CDR3, the DNA is TGTGCCATTCGCGGGACAGTTGAGAGGGAAACTGAAGCTTTCTTT. It codes for CAIRGTVERETEAFF.

This clonotype was picked up many times. The chain links TRBV7-9 to TRBJ2-7, with a possible D match to TRBD2 (5 bases). The CDR3 sequence is 14 residues long. Germline V gene data show CDR1 as SEHNR and CDR2 as FQNEAQ (reference sequence). V was trimmed by 1 base and J by 6 bases, leaving 13 bases between them. Here the CDR3 reads CASSLGGGGSEQYF. The CDR3 nucleotides are TGTGCCAGCAGCTTAGGAGGAGGCGGTTCCGAGCAGTACTTC.

This clonotype was seen only a few times. The chain recombines TRBV9 with TRBJ1-4, with no clear D. This CDR3 spans 14 amino acids. V lost 0 bases to trimming and J lost 3 bases, with 6 bases between them. From germline, CDR1 is SGDLS and CDR2 YYNGEE. The CDR3 reads CASSVEGANEKLFF. As DNA, the CDR3 is TGTGCCAGCAGCGTAGAGGGAGCTAATGAAAAACTGTTTTTT.

This clonotype was counted only a few times. The chain has TRBV28 and TRBJ2-1, with 11 nucleotides matching TRBD2. Germline lookup yields CDR1 MDHEN and CDR2 SYDVKM. CDR3 length: 15 amino acids. Trimming at V came to 3 bases and at J to 5 bases, leaving 3 bases not matched to a gene. CDR3 coding DNA: TGTGCCAGCAGTTTCGGGACTAGCGGTAACAATGAGCAGTTCTTC. Its translation is CASSFGTSGNNEQFF.

To note about this clonotype: A far larger clone differs by one base, so this is likely a read error. The chain has TRBV2 and TRBJ2-1; the match to TRBD2 covers 10 bases. CDR1 is SNHLY, CDR2 FYNNEI, per germline. The V segment lost 1 base and the J segment 13 bases; nucleotides outside the gene matches: 7. The CDR3 is made up of 14 amino acids. The CDR3 sequence is CASSEGLAGVSQFF. CDR3 in DNA: TGTGCCAGCAGTGAAGGGCTAGCGGGAGTGTCCCAGTTCTTC.

In this sample, this clonotype turned up many times. V usage is TRBV7-2 and J usage is TRBJ2-3, with D uncertain. Germline lookup yields CDR1 SGHTA and CDR2 FQGNSA. The ends were cut back, 7 bases at V and 1 base at J, with 9 bases in the middle. The CDR3 consists of 13 residues. DNA of the CDR3: TGTGCCAGCAACCAGTGCTGCACAGATACGCAGTATTTT. This gives the protein CASNQCCTDTQYF.

This clonotype was observed many times. V usage is TRBV5-1 and J usage is TRBJ1-6; 7 bases match TRBD1. Germline loops: CDR1 SGHRS, CDR2 YFSETQ. The CDR3 has 14 amino acids. Trimming at V came to 5 bases and at J to 7 bases, leaving 6 bases not matched to a gene. The CDR3 loop is CASRIGTENSPLHF. The DNA of the CDR3 is TGCGCCAGCAGGATTGGGACAGAGAATTCACCCCTCCACTTT.

This clonotype was counted at least ten times. This chain connects TRBV6-2 or TRBV6-3 to TRBJ2-7, with TRBD2 matching 7 bases. V lost 0 bases, J lost 6 bases, and 23 bases stayed unmatched. The CDR3 extends over 20 amino acids. Germline CDR1 reads MNHEY; CDR2 reads SVGEGT. In nucleotides, the CDR3 is TGTGCCAGCAGTTACTCCGGGGGGAAGGACCCCACCGACTTCCCCGGCGAGCAGTACTTC. This sequence encodes CASSYSGGKDPTDFPGEQYF.

This clonotype was seen more than once but under ten times. The CDR3 nucleotides are TGCAGCGTTGAATACCCCCAGGGGCACAATGAGCAGTTCTTC. Translation: CSVEYPQGHNEQFF. The chain joins TRBV29-1 to TRBJ2-1, with D perhaps TRBD1 (6 bases). Germline V lookup: CDR1 SQVTM, CDR2 ANQGSEA. The CDR3 is 14 amino acids. V was clipped by 2 bases and J by 5 bases, with 13 bases between them.

This clonotype was recorded many times. V gene TRBV14 combines with J gene TRBJ2-1; the D gene is possibly TRBD2 (6 bases). The CDR3 spans 15 residues. V lost 4 bases and J lost 3, with 13 bases in between. Looked up from germline, CDR1 is SGHDN and CDR2 is FVKESK. The CDR3 DNA reads as TGTGCCAGCAGCCTTAGCAGCGGGTTCTACAATGAGCAGTTCTTC. This gives the protein CASSLSSGFYNEQFF.

This clonotype occurred many times. The chain joins TRBV13 to TRBJ2-6; 7 bases are shared with TRBD2. The V segment lost 5 bases and the J segment 7 bases; nucleotides outside the gene matches: 8. The CDR3 loop spans 15 amino acids. Germline loops: CDR1 PRHDT, CDR2 FYEKMQ (reference sequence). This CDR3 is CASSPTGGAANVLTF. DNA for the CDR3: TGTGCCAGCAGCCCGACGGGGGGAGCAGCCAACGTCCTGACTTTC.

This clonotype was recorded at least ten times. The rearrangement links TRBV13 to TRBJ2-7; D may be TRBD1 (6 bases). CDR1 PRHDT and CDR2 FYEKMQ come from the germline V gene (reference sequence). Trimming shortened V by 2 bases and J by 0 bases, and 11 bases separated the two germline ends. CDR3 length: 15 residues. This CDR3 reads CASSLQGLSSYEQYF. In DNA, the CDR3 is TGTGCCAGCAGCTTACAGGGGCTTAGCTCCTACGAGCAGTACTTC.

This clonotype occurred many times. V usage is TRBV2 and J usage is TRBJ2-4, with D maybe TRBD2 (6 bases). CDR3 size: 13 residues. Trimming cost V 8 bases and J 6 bases, with 14 bases left between them. Germline CDR1 and CDR2: SNHLY and FYNNEI. The CDR3 DNA reads as TGTGCCAGCGATGACGGGGGAGGAAACATTCAGTACTTC. Encoded protein: CASDDGGGNIQYF.

This clonotype was observed at least ten times. The V call is TRBV3-1, the J call TRBJ2-3; D may match TRBD1 or TRBD2 (5 bases each). CDR1 LGHDT and CDR2 YNNKEL come from the germline V gene (reference sequence). Trimming left V 5 bases short and J 0 bases short, with 15 bases between. The CDR3 is 16 residues long. The CDR3 protein is CASSSTGHQSTDTQYF. CDR3 DNA sequence: TGTGCCAGCAGCTCTACGGGGCATCAGAGCACAGATACGCAGTATTTT.

The chain uses TRBV5-6 and TRBJ2-7; D is possibly TRBD1 (6 bases). V was clipped by 4 bases and J by 3 bases, with 11 bases between them. The CDR3 sequence is 13 residues long. CDR1 is SGHDT, CDR2 YYEEEE, per germline. CDR3: CASSRDTYYEQYF. CDR3 in DNA: TGTGCCAGCAGCCGGGACACCTACTACGAGCAGTACTTC.

This clonotype was recorded many times. The chain recombines TRBV5-6 with TRBJ1-5; D remains ambiguous. Germline V gives CDR1 SGHDT, CDR2 YYEEEE. This CDR3 comprises 15 residues. The V and J ends lost 4 bases and 4 bases respectively, with 15 bases between them. CDR3 protein: CASSPLESENQPQHF. CDR3 coding DNA: TGTGCCAGCAGCCCGCTAGAGTCCGAAAATCAGCCCCAGCATTTT.